The next 18 T cell receptor beta chains were all read from a single sample in a study of blood T cell repertoires in COVID-19. Only in-frame clones appear in the TCRdb table, and some are missing; sequencing was by immunoSEQ multiplex PCR. Here the sample spans about 100,000 clones, approximately 86% being singletons. The sequenced material came from peripheral blood. These receptor sequences come from a man aged 50 to 60 with active or convalescent COVID-19.

V is TRBV9 and J is TRBJ1-4, with TRBD1 matching 7 bases. This CDR3 spans 15 amino acids. J gave up 5 bases and V 0 bases, and 4 bases lay outside the gene matches. CDR1 and CDR2 (germline): SGDLS, YYNGEE. The CDR3 region has the DNA TGTGCCAGCAGCGTAGGGTCAGGGGGGAATGAAAAACTGTTTTTT. Translating it yields CASSVGSGGNEKLFF.

The V call is TRBV9, the J call TRBJ1-2, with 7 bases identical to TRBD1. CDR3 length: 13 amino acids. Germline lookup yields CDR1 SGDLS and CDR2 YYNGEE. The junction had 9 bases not matched to a gene; V was cut back by 5 bases and J by 8 bases. As DNA, the CDR3 is TGTGCCAGCAGTCCGACAGGGTTTGACGGCTACACCTTC. This encodes CASSPTGFDGYTF.

The rearrangement uses TRBV5-1 and TRBJ2-1; 9 bases fit TRBD2. The germline gives CDR1 SGHRS, CDR2 YFSETQ. This CDR3 has 16 residues. The V gene end was trimmed by 0 bases and the J gene end by 8 bases; junction bases not matched to a gene: 9. CDR3 amino acids: CASSLASGATSDEQFF. For the CDR3, the DNA is TGCGCCAGCAGCTTGGCTAGCGGGGCGACATCCGATGAGCAGTTCTTC.

The chain recombines TRBV19 with TRBJ1-2; a possible D gene is TRBD1 (5 bases). The CDR3 spans 14 residues. The germline gives CDR1 LNHDA, CDR2 SQIVND (reference sequence). V was pared by 6 bases and J by 2 bases, with 13 bases between. The CDR3 sequence is CASRSKGLNYGYTF. CDR3 bases: TGTGCCAGTAGATCGAAGGGGCTGAACTATGGCTACACCTTC.

V is TRBV5-1 and J is TRBJ1-5; 9 nucleotides line up with TRBD1. Trimming removed 4 bases from V and 7 bases from J; junction bases left unmatched: 9. The CDR3 has 15 residues. The germline V gene encodes CDR1 SGHRS and CDR2 YFSETQ. The CDR3 DNA sequence: TGCGCCAGCAGCCCGGGGACAGGGTCGATGCAGCCCCAGCATTTT. It translates to CASSPGTGSMQPQHF. Using reference TRBV5-1 and TRBJ1-5 for the parts outside the CDR3, the full variable domain is KAGVTQTPRYLIKTRGQQVTLSCSPISGHRSVSWYQQTPGQGLQFLFEYFSETQRNKGNFPGRFSGRQFSNSRSEMNVSTLELGDSALYLCASSPGTGSMQPQHFGDGTRLSIL.

This chain links TRBV19 with TRBJ1-2; no firm D call. V gave up 5 bases and J gave up 0 bases, with 10 bases separating them. CDR1 and CDR2 (germline): LNHDA, SQIVND (reference sequence). CDR3 size: 14 residues. The CDR3 sequence is CASSLQVANYGYTF. The DNA of the CDR3 is TGTGCCAGTAGTCTCCAGGTCGCTAACTATGGCTACACCTTC.

This rearrangement joins TRBV5-6 to TRBJ2-7; D perhaps matches TRBD1 (6 bases). The V gene lost 1 base and the J gene lost 1 base, with 9 bases spanning the gap. The CDR3 extends over 14 amino acids. Germline values: CDR1 SGHDT, CDR2 YYEEEE. The CDR3 bases are TGTGCCAGCAGCTTGACAGGGTTTTCCTACGAGCAGTACTTC. It encodes CASSLTGFSYEQYF.

This chain links TRBV5-4 with TRBJ2-3; 8 positions agree with TRBD2. The CDR3 runs to 13 residues. Germline loops: CDR1 SGHNT, CDR2 YYREEE (reference sequence). V shed 3 bases and J 10 bases; nucleotides not matched to a gene: 7. CDR3 DNA: TGTGCCAGCAGCTCGAATGGACTAGCATCGCAGTATTTT. The encoded protein is CASSSNGLASQYF. Full variable domain (outside the CDR3, taken from reference TRBV5-4 and TRBJ2-3): ETGVTQSPTHLIKTRGQQVTLRCSSQSGHNTVSWYQQALGQGPQFIFQYYREEENGRGNFPPRFSGLQFPNYSSELNVNALELDDSALYLCASSSNGLASQYFGPGTRLTVL.

The CDR3 nucleotides read TGTGCCAGCAGCGCAGACGGGACAATCGACAATCAGCCCCAGCATTTT. Translation: CASSADGTIDNQPQHF. V is TRBV11-2 and J is TRBJ1-5; possibly TRBD1 for D (6 bases). V was clipped by 5 bases and J by 3 bases, with 17 bases between them. Germline lookup yields CDR1 SGHAT and CDR2 FQNNGV. CDR3 size: 16 residues.

The V and J genes are TRBV9 and TRBJ1-2, with D tentatively TRBD1 (6 bases). Germline V gives CDR1 SGDLS, CDR2 YYNGEE. V lost 3 bases and J 7 bases, leaving 10 bases between the germline ends. CDR3 length: 12 residues. The CDR3 protein is CASSAWDIGYTF. CDR3 nucleotide sequence: TGTGCCAGCAGCGCTTGGGACATTGGCTACACCTTC.

The genes are TRBV3-1 (or the pseudogene TRBV3-2) and TRBJ2-3; no firm D call. The germline CDR1 and CDR2 sequences are LGHDT and YNNKEL (reference sequence). The CDR3 is 12 residues long. Trimming took 5 bases from V and 0 from J, leaving 3 bases between them. This CDR3 is CASSTSTDTQYF. The CDR3 region has the DNA TGTGCCAGCAGCACTAGCACAGATACGCAGTATTTT.

V gene TRBV24-1 combines with J gene TRBJ2-1, with TRBD2 as a possible D gene (5 bases). Germline V gives CDR1 KGHDR, CDR2 SFDVKD. This CDR3 has 13 amino acids. V lost 5 bases and J 8 bases, leaving 12 bases between the germline ends. CDR3 coding DNA: TGTGCCACCAGTGGGGCTAGCAACGATGAGCAGTTCTTC. It is translated as CATSGASNDEQFF.

This clone has only one observation. V gene TRBV6-5 combines with J gene TRBJ2-1; D perhaps matches TRBD2 (5 bases). The germline gives CDR1 MNHEY, CDR2 SVGAGI. The CDR3 length is 13 residues. V lost 10 bases, J lost 9 bases, and 19 bases lay in between. Here the CDR3 DNA reads TGTGCCACCGCGACGGGGAGAACGGGTGAGCAGTTCTTC. Encoded protein: CATATGRTGEQFF.

This chain links TRBV5-1 with TRBJ1-1; no firm D call. Germline V gene data show CDR1 as SGHRS and CDR2 as YFSETQ. Trimming pared 0 bases from V and 2 bases from J, leaving 11 bases between. The CDR3 totals 15 residues. CDR3 in DNA: TGCGCCAGCAGCTTGGGCGGCGACCCTAACACTGAAGCTTTCTTT. This gives the protein CASSLGGDPNTEAFF.

This chain links TRBV10-3 with TRBJ1-1; no definite D call. The V end lost 4 bases, the J end lost 8 bases, and 8 bases lay between the germline ends. Germline CDR1 and CDR2: ENHRY and SYGVKD. This CDR3 spans 11 amino acids. Here the CDR3 DNA reads TGTGCCATCAGTGCGGAAGCGGAAGCTTTCTTT. Translated: CAISAEAEAFF.

This clone has just a few counts. The CDR3 reads CASSGTGGNTGELFF. The DNA for the CDR3 is TGCGCCAGCAGCGGGACAGGGGGTAACACCGGGGAGCTGTTTTTT. This chain joins TRBV5-1 and TRBJ2-2; 11 bases map to TRBD1. The trim removed 4 bases at V and 2 bases at J, leaving 1 base unmatched. Germline V gene data show CDR1 as SGHRS and CDR2 as YFSETQ. CDR3 length equals 15 residues.

This rearrangement joins TRBV30 to TRBJ1-1; 9 nucleotides align to TRBD1. The germline V gene encodes CDR1 GTSNPN and CDR2 SVGIG (reference sequence). With 5 bases clipped from V and 2 bases from J, the junction kept 9 bases outside the gene matches. This CDR3 comprises 15 residues. In nucleotides, the CDR3 is TGTGCCTGGGACGGGACAGGGCAGCTTAACACTGAAGCTTTCTTT. Residues: CAWDGTGQLNTEAFF.

The genes are TRBV5-1 and TRBJ2-7; 8 bases map to TRBD2. Germline V gene lookup returns CDR1 SGHRS and CDR2 YFSETQ. This CDR3 region has 17 residues. The trim removed 1 base at V and 4 bases at J, leaving 13 bases unmatched. CDR3 protein: CASSLRGSAGGGYEQYF. Written as DNA, the CDR3 is TGCGCCAGCAGCTTGAGGGGCTCGGCGGGAGGAGGTTACGAGCAGTACTTC.